Listed below are T cell receptor beta chains from one sample, sequenced in a study of regulatory T cells in long-lasting Graves disease. TCRdb reanalysed the multiplex PCR reads using MiXCR and keeps one entry per CDR3 protein. Of approximately 470,000 distinct CDR3 sequences listed, about 16% are singletons. This sample also appeared in a second study, on T cells in Graves' hyperthyroidism and ophthalmopathy.

The specimen was peripheral blood mononuclear cells (PBMCs), collected at new diagnosis, from a patient treated with antithyroid drugs. The receptors come from a man in his forties or fifties with Graves disease. Each CDR3 is given with its conserved first and last residue. D genes are given only for firm matches. Clone size appears in some rows only: once, few, many, or a class for an expanded clone.

clone_size	v_call	d_call	j_call	cdr3_nt	cdr3_aa
many	TRBV12-3/TRBV12-4	-	TRBJ2-2	TGTGCCAGCAGTCCCTTGGCCTACCCCCGGGAGCTGTTTTTT	CASSPLAYPRELFF
many	TRBV18	TRBD2	TRBJ2-1	TGTGCCAGCCATCCGGGACTAGCGGGGAATGAGCAGTTCTTC	CASHPGLAGNEQFF
-	TRBV3-1	TRBD2	TRBJ2-2	TGTGCCAGCAGCTATAGGACTAGCGGGAGACACACCGGGGAGCTGTTTTTT	CASSYRTSGRHTGELFF
many	TRBV29-1	-	TRBJ2-7	TGCAGCGGCTATGGAGGCTACGAGCAGTACTTC	CSGYGGYEQYF
many	TRBV12-3/TRBV12-4	-	TRBJ1-1	TGTGCCAGCAGTTTCAGGCGGACCAGCACTGAAGCTTTCTTT	CASSFRRTSTEAFF
many	TRBV11-2	-	TRBJ2-7	TGTGCCAGCAGCTTAGTGGGGGGCCGACCGGGCGAGCAGTACTTC	CASSLVGGRPGEQYF
-	TRBV28	TRBD1	TRBJ1-1	TGTGCCAGCAGGGGGACAGGACGACACACTGAAGCTTTCTTT	CASRGTGRHTEAFF
few	TRBV30	-	TRBJ1-6	TGTGCCTCCCCCGGTGGGTCTCTGGATTCACCCCTCCACTTT	CASPGGSLDSPLHF
many	TRBV28	TRBD2	TRBJ2-7	TGTGCCAGCAGACGACGAGCGGGAGGTCACGAGCAGTACTTC	CASRRRAGGHEQYF
many	TRBV12-5	TRBD2	TRBJ2-7	TGTGCTAGTGGGGGACTAGCGGGAGGCGAGCAGTACTTC	CASGGLAGGEQYF
many	TRBV18	-	TRBJ2-5	TGTGCCAGCTCCCCACAGGGTCGGGAGACCCAGTACTTC	CASSPQGRETQYF
-	TRBV5-1	-	TRBJ2-5	TGTGCCAGCAGCTCGAGCGGAGGCCGTTTAGAGACCCAGTACTTC	CASSSSGGRLETQYF
few	TRBV29-1	-	TRBJ1-3	TGCAGCGTTGAAACGGACTCTGGAAACACCATATATTTT	CSVETDSGNTIYF
-	TRBV27	TRBD2	TRBJ2-3	TGTGCCAGCAGACCTTCAGGGTCAACTAGCGGGAGGGCCGGCCCAGATACGCAGTATTTT	CASRPSGSTSGRAGPDTQYF
many	TRBV28	TRBD1	TRBJ1-1	TGTGCCAGCTCACCCAGGGGGACTGAAGCTTTCTTT	CASSPRGTEAFF
many	TRBV5-1	-	TRBJ2-7	TGCGCCAGCAGCTTATCGGTAGGACCCTACGAGCAGTACTTC	CASSLSVGPYEQYF
-	TRBV19	-	TRBJ2-3	TGTGCCAGTAACCAGGGGCGAACCTACACAGATACGCAGTATTTT	CASNQGRTYTDTQYF
-	TRBV6-2/TRBV6-3	-	TRBJ1-3	TGTGCCAGCAGACAGGCGCAAGGAAACACCATATATTTT	CASRQAQGNTIYF
many	TRBV6-1	TRBD1	TRBJ1-2	TGTGCCACCGCAGAGGGGGCCGACTATGGCTACACCTTC	CATAEGADYGYTF
few	TRBV20-1	-	TRBJ1-4	TGCAGTGCGGGGGGCTCCGCTCAGGAAAAACTGTTTTTT	CSAGGSAQEKLFF
many	TRBV12-3/TRBV12-4	-	TRBJ1-1	TGTGCCAGCAGTCCACAGGCGAACACTGAAGCTTTCTTT	CASSPQANTEAFF
-	TRBV3-1	TRBD1	TRBJ2-6	TGTGCCAGCAGCCGGGCCGGGACAGCCTCTTCTGGGGCCAACGTCCTGACTTTC	CASSRAGTASSGANVLTF
-	TRBV7-9	TRBD2	TRBJ2-7	TGCGCCAGCACCCCTCTCCCCGGGACTAGCGGAAAAATGCAGTACTTC	CASTPLPGTSGKMQYF
many	TRBV11-2	-	TRBJ1-2	TGTGCCAGCAGCCAGACAGACAACTATGGCTACACCTTC	CASSQTDNYGYTF
few	TRBV7-9	TRBD2	TRBJ2-1	TGTGCCAGCAGCACGTCGAGAGCGGGAGACCGCAATGAGCAGTTCTTC	CASSTSRAGDRNEQFF
many	TRBV7-8	-	TRBJ1-1	TGTGCCAGCAGCTTAGAGTCGAACACTGAAGCTTTCTTT	CASSLESNTEAFF